The sequence of this TCR beta chain was determined in a study of blood T cell repertoires in COVID-19. Trimming took 3 bases from V and 0 from J; bases not matched to a gene: 4. The germline V gene encodes CDR1 SGHRS and CDR2 YFSETQ. The length of the CDR3 is 18 residues. Produced via immunoSEQ multiplex PCR; TCRdb's table is partial and in-frame only. The sample includes some 130,000 clones, 90% of them seen just once. Sequenced input: peripheral blood. This clonotype was sampled from a man aged 50-60 years with active COVID-19. The genes are TRBV5-1 and TRBJ2-1; TRBD2 matches at 15 bases. CDR3 in amino acids: CASSWGLAGGSSYNEQFF. CDR3 coding DNA: TGCGCCAGCAGCTGGGGACTAGCGGGAGGTTCCTCCTACAATGAGCAGTTCTTC.